The source of this TCR beta chain is a study of cytomegalovirus exposure and HLA in healthy donors (dated by TCRdb to about 2017). Broadly, across the study: An earlier analysis of some 620 of the donors reported roughly 300 Gb of sequence data and 117 million unique TCR beta sequences obtained from 180 million or so T cells. In an earlier analysis of roughly 580 of the donors, high-throughput TCR beta sequencing was used to judge whether each TCR beta V gene segment behaved as functional or pseudogenic. About 280 gigabases of sequencing data and around 88 million unique TCR sequences made up an early release that covered 500 to 700 HLA-typed donors. Besides the first cohort of roughly 700 subjects, a separate validation cohort made up of 120 different subjects was used. The number of typed donors differed by locus: about 620-630 for A, B, C, DRB1 and DQB1; 522 for DQA1; over 600 for DPA1; and about 450 for DPB1. The study used immunosequencing to profile the T cell repertoires of approximately 650 subjects and linked those repertoires to cytomegalovirus serostatus. The study was designed to test whether signatures of past pathogen exposure could be identified by cataloging public T cell receptors. Among about 410 genotyped donors of the cohort, an average of about 240,000 unique TCR beta nucleotide sequences was sequenced per donor, of which 15% to 20% were non-productive. Roughly five DR-DQ haplotypes were treated as single units for association and clustering because of strong linkage in the cohort. Rather than drawing on any new phenotypic data, the later analysis identified candidate immune exposures from TCR beta sequences and the way those sequences occurred across donors. In a later analysis, previously published TCR beta repertoires from several hundred donors were re-analyzed and high-resolution HLA genotyping was added so that TCR occurrence patterns could be studied. All discovery cohort repertoires had been generated on a single sequencing platform. The study combined high-throughput TCR immunosequencing, statistical association of individual TCRs with disease status, and machine learning to predict cytomegalovirus infection status. In a later genetic analysis, genome-wide SNP genotypes for about three fifths of the 666 donors were used, and that subset was treated as a discovery cohort. Of the roughly 410 genotyped donors, 65% to 90% were placed in the genetic ancestry cluster associated with self-reported Caucasian donors. Donor age, sex, ethnicity and CMV serostatus were compiled alongside the repertoire data. HLA typing included class I and class II loci at four-digit resolution.

Points the paper makes about the study in general: In a later analysis, several top co-occurrence clusters were reported to appear linked to parvovirus B19, influenza, CMV and Epstein-Barr virus. The authors suggested that the approach could potentially be generalized to other disease states and immunological phenotypes. In a later analysis, most CMV-associated TCR beta chains were found to appear HLA-restricted, with HLA associations seemingly driven largely by CMV exposure. A later analysis found that HLA-associated TCR beta chains were more clonally expanded and had lower generation probabilities than equally common non-associated chains. While some public TCRs were present in many individuals, most TCR sequences turned up only very rarely across donors. The presence/absence analyses assumed that sequencing depth was roughly uniform across donors, and that assumption may not be true. When HLA alleles, especially DR and DQ, strongly co-occurred, attributing TCR associations to individual alleles was difficult. In an earlier analysis of more than 500 of the donors, most TCR beta V segments appeared in productive rearrangements about 87% or about 30% of the time, broadly matching IMGT annotations. Linkage disequilibrium might explain the correlated functional status among segregating V segments, but an unknown experimental factor could not be ruled out. In a later genetic analysis, a missense DCLRE1C variant was associated with V-gene and J-gene trimming of TCR beta chains, and the association was replicated in an independent cohort. A later genetic analysis reported fewer N-insertions in productive TCRs among donors in an Asian-associated ancestry cluster than the roughly 700-donor mean. In the study, around 160 TCR beta chains were listed as associated with cytomegalovirus. Cytomegalovirus status was reported to be diagnosed by the classifier with high specificity and sensitivity in both the original and validation cohorts. Only TCR beta chains were sequenced in this cohort, and the absence of alpha or paired-chain data limited detectable features. A group of highly shared sequence variants was considered likely to be a technical artifact of the sequencing pipeline. Because counts were too low, some 17 rarely observed V segments, including chromosome 9 orphons, were left out of the earlier analysis of 587 of the donors. Because some donors lacked HLA typing at each locus, the association tests relied only on the typed subset. A later analysis associated some 17,000 TCR beta sequences with specific HLA alleles at a false discovery rate of 0.05. In a later analysis, the rate of TCR association differed among HLA loci, with DRB1 alleles having the most associated TCRs and HLA-C alleles having the fewest. In vitro tests confirmed that three of the cytomegalovirus-associated TCR beta chains recognize cytomegalovirus antigens. Because the 87-base-pair reads could not distinguish some IMGT-functional V segments, including TRBV6-2 and TRBV6-3, those segments were excluded. A further reported finding was that TCR beta sequences accurately predicted the HLA-A and HLA-B alleles for most subjects in the first cohort. For the cohort, immune exposure information was limited to CMV serostatus.

This clone was seen a handful of times. The antigen it binds to is not known. Base qualities are not recorded, but no much larger clone differs from it by a single base. V is pared back by 3 bases and J by 0 bases, with 11 bases lying between the germline termini. The CDR3 numbers 15 residues from cysteine through phenylalanine. Of all the DNA, just the CDR3 is kept, 45 bases in frame from base 1. The CDR1 and CDR2 encoded by the germline V gene are MGHRA and YSYEKL. The cohort consisted of approximately 670 healthy bone marrow donors. All cohort members were sampled while nominally healthy, although unrecorded immune exposures were likely present. The donor tested CMV seropositive, placing the donor among the approximately 290 seropositive members of the cohort. A peripheral blood sample was collected from each donor, and TCR beta sequencing was performed on peripheral blood mononuclear cells. The Qiagen DNeasy Blood Extraction Kit was used to extract genomic DNA from the blood cell samples.

Library method: the immunoSEQ multiplex PCR assay. The multiplex PCR relied on a mix of 60 forward primers for TCR Vbeta segments and 13 reverse primers for TCR Jbeta segments. The CDR3 region of rearranged TCR beta genes was amplified from genomic DNA by a multiplex PCR assay. On the Illumina HiSeq System, the amplified TCR beta libraries were sequenced as 87-base-pair reads. As for the original processing: In a later analysis, tens of millions of unique TCR beta chains were counted across the approximately 620 repertoires, and about 10 million of these chains were shared by at least two donors. To remove PCR and sequencing errors, raw reads were error-corrected and collapsed into unique sequences using a nearest-neighbor algorithm that merged closely related sequences. Alignment of CDR3 sequences to IMGT reference sequences was used to assign V, D and J gene segments. Each retained sequence needed at least a six-nucleotide match to both a V gene segment and a J gene segment. A rearrangement was called productive if the CDR3 had no stop codons and remained in frame with V and J, and every other rearrangement was called non-productive. Following IMGT convention, CDR3 was defined as the stretch from the second conserved V-encoded cysteine to the conserved J-encoded phenylalanine. Sequences without an unambiguous match to a single V gene segment were excluded from the earlier analysis of about 600 of the donors. An earlier analysis of several hundred of the donors called V segments functional above 56.7% productive rearrangements and segregating when the between-donor standard deviation exceeded 5%. A statistical classification framework was developed to diagnose cytomegalovirus status using the catalog of TCR beta chain sequences. In a later analysis, V and J genes were assigned by comparing TCR nucleotide sequences against IMGT/GENE-DB human TR gene sequences. Using the TCRdist pipeline, a later analysis assigned CDR3 sequences along with most-parsimonious VDJ recombination scenarios. In a later analysis, each TCR beta chain was defined by its CDR3 amino acid sequence together with its V-gene family, and reads without a unique V-gene family were excluded. A later analysis removed several hundred highly shared, low-generation-probability nucleotide sequences to deal with suspected cross-contamination and a sequencing artifact. In a later analysis, a clonal expansion index was calculated for each public chain from normalized within-repertoire ranks of inferred template counts. In a later analysis, generation probabilities were computed with a VDJ recombination model fitted to out-of-frame rearrangements, and the resulting probabilities were checked against IGoR. Hypergeometric tests were used in a later analysis to score TCR-TCR, TCR-HLA and TCR-CMV co-occurrence, with a repertoire-size bias correction applied to the TCR pairs. False discovery rates were estimated in a later analysis by permuting HLA or CMV assignments 20 times. A later analysis grouped co-occurring TCRs with DBSCAN, adding TCRdist sequence similarity when clustering within HLA-allele-positive subsets. Repertoires with fewer than 30,000 or more than 120,000 public chains, plus five repertoires with anomalous nucleotide sharing, were excluded from co-occurrence clustering. Imported from immuneACCESS, the table was reduced by TCRdb to in-frame sequences with V and J called. These copies leave out some clones; in studies compared against another copy, an unresolved V gene accounts for under half, and the cause of the remainder is not known. That table is the source of V, J and clone size, and D and trimming were worked out from the DNA. The sample table records fewer than 200,000 clones; approximately 84% of these occur just once. The ten biggest clones cover 2% to 3% of the sample.

In this chain, TRBV4-1 is recombined with TRBJ1-1; the D gene is unclear. Sequencing was carried out using PBMCs. The receptor was derived from a young man in good health and CMV-seropositive. For the CDR3, the sequence is CASSQTGSMNTEAFF. The nucleotide sequence reads TGCGCCAGCAGCCAGACGGGGTCCATGAACACTGAAGCTTTCTTT.